Below are 30 T cell receptor beta chains sequenced from a single sample in a study of shared clonotypes between healthy human individuals (dated by TCRdb to about 2020). Library creation used the immunoSEQ multiplex PCR assay. The immuneACCESS repertoire file appears here via TCRdb, limited to in-frame rearrangements. These files lack a portion of the clones; in checked studies, under half of the deficit traces to unresolved V genes, and the cause of the others is not known. The sample yields under 1,100,000 clones; under 80% were counted once. Together, the top ten hold about 1.5% of the sample. Specimen: memory CD4+ T cells sorted from blood. What this sample's cell subset or site label stands for: CD45RA-negative fraction. All receptors derive from a man younger than 35 in good health.

The chain recombines TRBV5-4 with TRBJ2-2; 8 bases match TRBD1. Germline values: CDR1 SGHNT, CDR2 YYREEE (reference sequence). The CDR3 is 16 amino acids. J gave up 2 bases and V 3 bases, and 6 bases lay outside the gene matches. The CDR3 region is CASSSRGQGNTGELFF. The CDR3 nucleotides are TGTGCCAGCAGCTCGAGAGGACAGGGTAACACCGGGGAGCTGTTTTTT.

V gene TRBV27 combines with J gene TRBJ2-3; 14 positions agree with TRBD2. The CDR3 totals 16 residues. Per the germline V gene, CDR1 is MNHEY and CDR2 is SMNVEV (reference sequence). Losses at the gene ends were 5 bases for V and 2 bases for J; bases not matched to a gene: 3. The CDR3 coding sequence is TGTGCCAGCAGTCTGACTAGCGGGGGGGCCACAGATACGCAGTATTTT. As protein: CASSLTSGGATDTQYF.

This clone was counted a single time. The same CDR3 is also encoded by other DNA sequences in this sample. The rearrangement uses TRBV18 and TRBJ1-1; D may be TRBD1 (5 bases). V lost 6 bases and J 1 base, leaving 9 bases between the germline ends. The CDR3 totals 13 residues. Per germline, CDR1 KGHSH and CDR2 LQKENI. This chain's CDR3 is CASSGDRNTEAFF. The CDR3 region has the DNA TGTGCCAGCTCGGGGGACCGGAACACTGAAGCTTTCTTT.

This clone was counted once. CDR3 sequence: CASSTRHQMSEKLFF. The DNA of the CDR3 is TGTGCCAGCAGTACCCGACACCAGATGAGTGAAAAACTGTTTTTT. The genes are TRBV25-1 and TRBJ1-4; D is unresolved. V shed 5 bases and J shed 7 bases, with 17 bases lying between them. The CDR3 covers 15 residues. Per germline, CDR1 MGHDK and CDR2 SYGVNS. Supplemented by reference TRBV25-1 and TRBJ1-4, the full variable domain reads EADIYQTPRYLVIGTGKKITLECSQTMGHDKMYWYQQDPGMELHLIHYSYGVNSTEKGDLSSESTVSRIRTEHFPLTLESARPSHTSQYLCASSTRHQMSEKLFFGSGTQLSVL.

V gene TRBV10-3 combines with J gene TRBJ2-3; 10 bases map to TRBD2. The CDR3 runs 15 residues. Per the germline V gene, CDR1 is ENHRY and CDR2 is SYGVKD. Germline trimming cut 5 bases from V and 4 bases from J; bases unmatched to any gene: 6. Written as DNA, the CDR3 is TGTGCCATCAGTCCCAGCGGGAGGGAAGCAGATACGCAGTATTTT. Protein product: CAISPSGREADTQYF.

On this clone: The same CDR3 is also encoded by other DNA sequences in this sample. The chain joins TRBV5-6 to TRBJ1-2, with 8 bases aligning to TRBD1. V trimming: 4 bases; J trimming: 2 bases; junction bases outside the gene matches: 1. Germline V lookup: CDR1 SGHDT, CDR2 YYEEEE. CDR3 size: 13 residues. Written as DNA, the CDR3 is TGTGCCAGCAGCGGACAGGGAAACTATGGCTACACCTTC. It codes for CASSGQGNYGYTF. The full variable domain, its missing parts supplied by reference TRBV5-6 and TRBJ1-2, is DAGVTQSPTHLIKTRGQQVTLRCSPKSGHDTVSWYQQALGQGPQFIFQYYEEEERQRGNFPDRFSGHQFPNYSSELNVNALLLGDSALYLCASSGQGNYGYTFGSGTRLTVV.

This rearrangement joins TRBV6-1 to TRBJ1-2; possibly TRBD1 for D (5 bases). The CDR3 totals 12 residues. CDR1 and CDR2 from the germline V gene are MNHNS and SASEGT. The V gene lost 5 bases and the J gene lost 5 bases, with 9 bases spanning the gap. CDR3 protein: CASSQTDYGYTF. The DNA for the CDR3 is TGTGCCAGCAGTCAGACAGATTATGGCTACACCTTC.

The chain has TRBV5-1 and TRBJ2-7; 9 nucleotides align to TRBD1. The length of the CDR3 is 15 residues. The V and J ends lost 0 bases and 4 bases, in that order; junction bases with no gene match: 5. In germline, CDR1 is SGHRS, CDR2 YFSETQ. Here the CDR3 reads CASSLAPGQGYEQYF. CDR3 bases: TGCGCCAGCAGCTTGGCTCCGGGACAGGGTTACGAGCAGTACTTC.

The chain combines TRBV27 with TRBJ2-1; 9 nucleotides agree with TRBD1. J gave up 8 bases and V 7 bases, and 12 bases lay outside the gene matches. The germline gives CDR1 MNHEY, CDR2 SMNVEV (reference sequence). This CDR3 contains 15 residues. This CDR3 reads CASTPNRDRDYEQFF. The CDR3 DNA follows: TGTGCCAGCACCCCAAACCGGGACAGGGACTATGAGCAGTTCTTC.

The sample holds a few counts of this clone. CDR3 sequence: CASSYEGGVIKPQHF. The CDR3 nucleotides are TGTGCCAGCAGTTACGAGGGAGGGGTGATTAAGCCCCAGCATTTT. This chain joins TRBV28 and TRBJ1-5; D is possibly TRBD1 (5 bases). The V end was cut by 4 bases, the J end by 8 bases, with 18 bases between. The germline V gene has CDR1 MDHEN and CDR2 SYDVKM. There are 15 residues in the CDR3.

V and J are TRBV5-4 and TRBJ2-3; D unclear. CDR3 size: 15 residues. V gave up 4 bases and J gave up 2 bases, with 14 bases separating them. CDR1 and CDR2 (germline): SGHNT, YYREEE (reference sequence). The CDR3 sequence: CASSPVRSTTDTQYF. The CDR3, as DNA: TGTGCCAGCAGCCCCGTTCGGTCAACCACAGATACGCAGTATTTT.

This clone was counted at least ten times. V gene TRBV28 combines with J gene TRBJ1-2; 7 bases align to TRBD1. This CDR3 is built from 15 residues. Trimming at V came to 5 bases and at J to 2 bases, leaving 8 bases not matched to a gene. Germline V gene data show CDR1 as MDHEN and CDR2 as SYDVKM. The CDR3 loop is CASSRGTAKNYGYTF. The CDR3 DNA sequence: TGTGCCAGCAGTCGGGGGACAGCGAAAAACTATGGCTACACCTTC.

The chain couples TRBV5-6 to TRBJ2-3; TRBD1 or TRBD2 may be the D gene (5 bases each). V gave up 4 bases and J gave up 0 bases, with 15 bases separating them. Germline CDR1 and CDR2: SGHDT and YYEEEE. CDR3 length: 16 residues. CDR3 in DNA: TGTGCCAGCAGCCGGGGCCCCGCCTTTAGCACAGATACGCAGTATTTT. This sequence encodes CASSRGPAFSTDTQYF.

V gene TRBV19 combines with J gene TRBJ2-7, with TRBD2 matching 7 bases. The J segment lost 0 bases and the V segment lost 6 bases, leaving 11 bases of the junction unmatched. There are 16 residues in the CDR3. Germline lookup yields CDR1 LNHDA and CDR2 SQIVND (reference sequence). The CDR3 DNA reads TGTGCCAGTAGCGGGTGGAGCGGGGCGAGCTCCTACGAGCAGTACTTC. Its translation is CASSGWSGASSYEQYF.

The chain is built from TRBV11-2 and TRBJ1-4; tentative D call: TRBD1 (6 bases). The germline CDR1 and CDR2 sequences are SGHAT and FQNNGV. The CDR3 has 15 residues. Deletions cut 1 base from V and 8 bases from J, with 14 bases between. The CDR3 reads CASSLAGGRREKLFF. The CDR3 DNA is TGTGCCAGCAGCTTAGCGGGGGGCCGACGGGAAAAACTGTTTTTT.

The count of this clone is one. V and J are TRBV7-2 and TRBJ2-2; D is undetermined. The CDR3 extends over 12 amino acids. CDR1 is SGHTA and CDR2 is FQGNSA in the germline V gene. V lost 3 bases, J lost 5 bases, and 4 bases lay in between. In nucleotides, the CDR3 is TGTGCCAGCAGCTTTTTAACCGGGGAGCTGTTTTTT. Protein: CASSFLTGELFF.

This chain connects TRBV14 to TRBJ2-2; no clear D. The germline CDR1 and CDR2 sequences are SGHDN and FVKESK. This CDR3 comprises 17 residues. The ends were cut back, 4 bases at V and 5 bases at J, with 20 bases in the middle. As DNA, the CDR3 is TGTGCCAGCAGCCGAGAACACATCGGCAGTTTAACCGGGGAGCTGTTTTTT. Translation: CASSREHIGSLTGELFF.

This clone was picked up many times. The chain combines TRBV10-3 with TRBJ1-1; D is uncertain. Trimming pared 3 bases from V and 3 bases from J, leaving 8 bases between. The CDR3 has 13 residues. CDR1 ENHRY and CDR2 SYGVKD come from the germline V gene. CDR3 region: CAISDLVDTEAFF. The DNA for the CDR3 is TGTGCCATCAGTGACTTGGTAGACACTGAAGCTTTCTTT.

This clone was seen once. The chain carries TRBV27 and TRBJ1-1; possibly TRBD1 for D (5 bases). The CDR3 totals 15 residues. Germline V gene sequence: CDR1 MNHEY, CDR2 SMNVEV (reference sequence). Trimming left V 6 bases short and J 1 base short, with 15 bases between. The CDR3 is CASSRPGRKNTEAFF. The CDR3 DNA reads TGTGCCAGCAGCCGTCCGGGGCGAAAGAACACTGAAGCTTTCTTT.

The chain has TRBV6-1 and TRBJ1-3; D is unclear. Trimming cost V 8 bases and J 2 bases, with 16 bases left between them. Germline V gives CDR1 MNHNS, CDR2 SASEGT. The CDR3 runs 15 residues. CDR3 sequence reads: CASLNNGVTGNTIYF. The CDR3 nucleotides are TGTGCCAGCCTAAATAATGGGGTTACTGGAAACACCATATATTTT.

This clone occurred a few times. The genes are TRBV2 and TRBJ2-2; TRBD1 matches at 7 bases. The J segment lost 5 bases and the V segment lost 9 bases, leaving 12 bases of the junction unmatched. Germline V gene sequence: CDR1 SNHLY, CDR2 FYNNEI. The CDR3 contains 15 residues. In DNA, the CDR3 is TGTGCCAGTTCTTCAAACAGGGGATGGACCGGGGAGCTGTTTTTT. Its translation is CASSSNRGWTGELFF.

The chain couples TRBV29-1 to TRBJ2-3; TRBD2 agrees at 7 bases. J was trimmed by 1 base and V by 5 bases; bases with no gene match: 3. The CDR3 loop spans 13 amino acids. The germline CDR1 and CDR2 sequences are SQVTM and ANQGSEA. CDR3 nucleotides: TGCAGCGTTACGGGGGGAGGCACAGATACGCAGTATTTT. Its translation: CSVTGGGTDTQYF.

The CDR3 spells CARHRFSYGYTF. DNA of the CDR3: TGTGCCAGACACAGGTTTTCGTATGGCTACACCTTC. This chain connects TRBV21-1 to TRBJ1-2; TRBD1 is the table's D call, not checked against the DNA. TRBV21-1 is recorded as a pseudogene. The CDR3 is 12 residues long.

V usage is TRBV10-3 and J usage is TRBJ2-7; 10 bases map to TRBD2. Germline V gives CDR1 ENHRY, CDR2 SYGVKD. With V trimmed by 3 bases and J by 3 bases, 8 bases remained unmatched. This CDR3 contains 16 residues. The CDR3 protein is CAISDLVAGGFYEQYF. DNA of the CDR3: TGTGCCATCAGTGATTTAGTAGCGGGGGGATTCTACGAGCAGTACTTC.

This clone came up a few times. It differs at one base from a far larger clone, so likely a read error. This rearrangement joins TRBV6-5 to TRBJ2-7; D is undetermined. The CDR3 is 11 amino acids. Germline CDR1 reads MNHEY; CDR2 reads SVGAGI. Trimming cost V 4 bases and J 5 bases, with 6 bases left between them. Written as DNA, the CDR3 is TGTGCCAGCAGTTGGCGGAACGAGCAGTACTTC. This codes for CASSWRNEQYF.

This clone was observed a handful of times. The rearrangement links TRBV19 to TRBJ1-4; D unresolved. This CDR3 is built from 16 residues. Between the trimmed V and J ends, which lost 5 bases and 7 bases, there was a span of 20 bases. Germline V CDR1 and CDR2: LNHDA, SQIVND (reference sequence). The CDR3 reads CASSAGNTGASEKLFF. CDR3 DNA sequence: TGTGCCAGTAGTGCGGGGAACACTGGCGCCAGTGAAAAACTGTTTTTT.

The J gene is TRBJ2-7, the V gene TRBV4-3; D is unclear. The V end lost 4 bases, the J end lost 0 bases, and 7 bases lay between the germline ends. The CDR3 loop spans 13 amino acids. Germline V gives CDR1 LGHNA, CDR2 YSLEER. In DNA, the CDR3 is TGCGCCAGCAGCCTGGACGTCTCCTACGAGCAGTACTTC. Its translation: CASSLDVSYEQYF.

This clone has a single count. This chain links TRBV30 with TRBJ1-1; no clear D gene. With 8 bases removed from V and 1 base from J, the gap between germline ends came to 14 bases. Germline V lookup: CDR1 GTSNPN, CDR2 SVGIG (reference sequence). The CDR3 sequence is 13 residues long. CDR3 loop: CASSRTGNTEAFF. The CDR3 bases are TGTGCCAGCTCCAGGACGGGGAACACTGAAGCTTTCTTT.

This clone was found once. This chain uses TRBV6-4 with TRBJ2-2; D not certain. The CDR3 sequence is 13 residues long. V gave up 4 bases and J gave up 6 bases, with 9 bases separating them. Per the germline V gene, CDR1 is MRHNA and CDR2 is SNTAGT. The CDR3 spells CASSVVVAGELFF. The CDR3 nucleotides are TGTGCCAGCAGTGTGGTCGTCGCCGGGGAGCTGTTTTTT.

The V call is TRBV27, the J call TRBJ2-3; no clear D gene. The length of the CDR3 is 11 residues. The germline V gene has CDR1 MNHEY and CDR2 SMNVEV (reference sequence). V was shortened by 6 bases and J by 7 bases, with 8 bases between the two germline ends. CDR3 nucleotides: TGTGCCAGCAGCCGATTGTATACGCAGTATTTT. Translation gives CASSRLYTQYF.